This T cell receptor beta chain was identified during a study of T cell repertoires in cytomegalovirus infection. At the level of the study: CMV epitopes, recently identified HLA-C-restricted and well-studied HLA-B-restricted, were used.

Points from the study as a whole: There were HLA-C-restricted CMV-specific TCR beta clonotypes dominating the ex vivo response.

In regard to this clonotype: Its target is not known.

TCRdb fed the reads into MiXCR, producing one record per CDR3 protein. The sample carries about 770,000 distinct CDR3 sequences, 25% to 30% recorded once. The CDR3 has 13 amino acids. Trimming left V 6 bases short and J 4 bases short, with 12 bases between. Germline V gene sequence: CDR1 MNHEY, CDR2 SMNVEV (reference sequence). The source of this sequence is a human donor in good health (CMV status not recorded). Some clones in this sample may be carry-over from other donors' samples. The material sequenced was cultured CD8+ T cells from PBMCs, taken from culture after CMV antigen stimulation. The chain employs TRBV27 and TRBJ1-2; D gene ambiguous. The CDR3 sequence is CASSPVPRYGYTF. The CDR3, as DNA: TGTGCCAGCAGCCCCGTGCCACGCTATGGCTACACCTTC.